This passage covers 15 T cell receptor beta chains from one sample sequenced in a study of identical twins. TCRdb analysed the 5' RACE reads with MiXCR anew, one entry per CDR3 protein. The sample yields 200,000 to 300,000 distinct CDR3 sequences, about an eighth seen once. This sample also belongs to another study, concerning yellow fever vaccine responses in identical twins.

The specimen was memory (CD45RO+) T cells sorted from blood. Receptor source: a young woman in good health.

CDR3 nucleotides: TGTGCCACCCTTGGTGGGGGGGACACCGGGGAGCTGTTTTTT. Residues: CATLGGGDTGELFF. The gene calls are TRBV2 and TRBJ2-2, with 7 bases identical to TRBD2. The CDR3 consists of 14 residues. Germline CDR1 and CDR2: SNHLY and FYNNEI. V dropped 10 bases and J dropped 3; count of bases not matched to a gene: 8.

The rearrangement links TRBV7-2 to TRBJ1-5, with TRBD1 identical over 7 bases. Germline V CDR1 and CDR2: SGHTA, FQGNSA. Trimming cost V 5 bases and J 5 bases; bases outside gene matches: 3. There are 13 residues in the CDR3. The CDR3 nucleotides read TGTGCCAGCAGCCGGGACAGCTATCAGCCCCAGCATTTT. Translation gives CASSRDSYQPQHF.

The sample holds a few counts of this clonotype. The chain has TRBV7-9 and TRBJ2-7; D gene uncertain. V lost 4 bases and J lost 4, with 11 bases in between. This CDR3 contains 13 residues. CDR1 is SEHNR and CDR2 is FQNEAQ in the germline V gene (reference sequence). CDR3 sequence: CASSSIKGYEQYF. The CDR3 DNA sequence: TGTGCCAGCAGCTCAATAAAAGGGTACGAGCAGTACTTC.

Many counts were recorded for this clonotype. J is TRBJ1-4 and V is TRBV12-3 or TRBV12-4, with D tentatively TRBD1 (5 bases). The ends were cut back, 3 bases at V and 6 bases at J, with 14 bases in the middle. This CDR3 spans 15 amino acids. CDR3 nucleotide sequence: TGTGCCAGCAGTTTCGGAGGGGCTGGGGATGAAAAACTGTTTTTT. It codes for CASSFGGAGDEKLFF.

The chain carries TRBV15 and TRBJ1-3; D is unresolved. The CDR3 sequence is 12 residues long. Germline CDR1 LNHNV, CDR2 YYDKDF (reference sequence). Trimming removed 0 bases at V and 8 bases at J, with 5 bases between. CDR3 nucleotide sequence: TGTGCCACCAGCAGAGAGGGTTACACCATATATTTT. Translation: CATSREGYTIYF.

The chain couples TRBV3-1 to TRBJ1-1, with D possibly being TRBD1 (5 bases). Germline V CDR1 and CDR2: LGHDT, YNNKEL (reference sequence). The CDR3 sequence is 12 residues long. Trimming cost V 4 bases and J 7 bases, with 10 bases left between them. The CDR3 here is CASSRERGEAFF. CDR3 bases: TGTGCCAGCAGCCGCGAAAGGGGTGAAGCTTTCTTT.

The J gene is TRBJ2-1, the V gene TRBV6-2 or TRBV6-3; the D gene is possibly TRBD1 (5 bases). The germline V and J ends were trimmed by 7 bases and 4 bases, with 8 bases remaining between them. The CDR3 spans 12 residues. In germline, CDR1 is MNHEY, CDR2 SVGEGT. The CDR3 sequence: CASKTDYNEQFF. Here the CDR3 DNA reads TGTGCCAGCAAGACAGATTACAATGAGCAGTTCTTC.

This clonotype was seen repeatedly, ten times or more. CDR3 loop: CAISESGPEYNEQFF. The CDR3 nucleotides read TGTGCCATCAGTGAGTCGGGGCCCGAGTACAATGAGCAGTTCTTC. This chain connects TRBV10-3 to TRBJ2-1; the D gene is possibly TRBD1 (5 bases). V was pared by 0 bases and J by 4 bases, with 10 bases between. The CDR3 runs to 15 residues. The V gene's germline CDR1 is ENHRY and CDR2 SYGVKD.

This clonotype appeared many times. This chain links TRBV24-1 with TRBJ2-7; D call uncertain. Trimming removed 2 bases from V and 5 bases from J, with 9 bases in between. The germline V gene encodes CDR1 KGHDR and CDR2 SFDVKD. The CDR3 spans 13 residues. Written as DNA, the CDR3 is TGTGCCACCAGTGATTCCTCAGAGGACGAGCAGTACTTC. Translated: CATSDSSEDEQYF.

This clonotype was counted many times. CDR3: CASSYGQGADTQYF. The CDR3, as DNA: TGTGCCAGCAGTTACGGACAGGGGGCAGATACGCAGTATTTT. This chain joins TRBV6-2 or TRBV6-3 and TRBJ2-3, with 10 bases identical to TRBD1. Trimming took 2 bases from V and 4 from J; bases not matched to a gene: 0. CDR3 length equals 14 residues. Germline assignment: CDR1 MNHEY and CDR2 SVGEGT.

The rearrangement uses TRBV7-2 and TRBJ2-7, with 7 bases that match TRBD2. This CDR3 is built from 16 residues. Germline trimming cut 1 base from V and 4 bases from J; bases unmatched to any gene: 10. The germline CDR1 and CDR2 sequences are SGHTA and FQGNSA. The CDR3 here is CASSLGWGGIGYEQYF. The CDR3 DNA is TGTGCCAGCAGCTTAGGATGGGGAGGGATCGGGTACGAGCAGTACTTC.

This clonotype appeared a few times. V usage is TRBV6-2 or TRBV6-3 and J usage is TRBJ2-1, with TRBD2 matching 13 bases. The CDR3 loop spans 16 amino acids. Germline CDR1 and CDR2: MNHEY and SVGEGT. The V gene end was trimmed by 6 bases and the J gene end by 7 bases; junction bases not matched to a gene: 9. The CDR3, as DNA: TGTGCCAGCAGCTTCGGGACTAGCGGGATGCGAAATGAGCAGTTCTTC. Its translation: CASSFGTSGMRNEQFF.

The CDR3 loop is CATSDRITPSTDTQYF. The CDR3, as DNA: TGTGCCACCAGTGACCGCATCACACCTAGCACAGATACGCAGTATTTT. The chain employs TRBV24-1 and TRBJ2-3; the D is unclear. The CDR3 has 16 amino acids. The germline V and J ends were trimmed by 4 bases and 0 bases, with 13 bases remaining between them. Germline V gene lookup returns CDR1 KGHDR and CDR2 SFDVKD.

This clonotype was found a few times. V gene TRBV7-2 combines with J gene TRBJ2-3; maybe TRBD1 (5 bases). The CDR3 consists of 15 residues. V was trimmed by 1 base and J by 2 bases, leaving 10 bases between them. Germline CDR1 SGHTA, CDR2 FQGNSA. The CDR3: CASSLGQSTTDTQYF. The CDR3 nucleotides are TGTGCCAGCAGCTTAGGACAGTCAACCACAGATACGCAGTATTTT.

This clonotype was counted only a few times. The chain couples TRBV7-2 to TRBJ2-5; TRBD2 agrees at 9 bases. From germline, CDR1 is SGHTA and CDR2 FQGNSA. Trimming cost V 5 bases and J 1 base; bases outside gene matches: 8. This CDR3 is built from 16 residues. CDR3 residues: CASSNRLAGSQETQYF. CDR3 sequence (DNA): TGTGCCAGCAGCAATCGGCTAGCGGGAAGCCAAGAGACCCAGTACTTC.